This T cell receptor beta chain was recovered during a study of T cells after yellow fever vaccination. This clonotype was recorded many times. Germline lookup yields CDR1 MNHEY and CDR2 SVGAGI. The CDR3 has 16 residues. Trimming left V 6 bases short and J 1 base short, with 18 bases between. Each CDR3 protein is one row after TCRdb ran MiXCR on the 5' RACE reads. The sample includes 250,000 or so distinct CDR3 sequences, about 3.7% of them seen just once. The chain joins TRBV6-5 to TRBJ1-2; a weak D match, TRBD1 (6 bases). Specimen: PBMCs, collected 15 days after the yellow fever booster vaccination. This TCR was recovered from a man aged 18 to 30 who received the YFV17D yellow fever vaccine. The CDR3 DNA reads TGTGCCAGCAGCCCTGGGGGACACCGATTTAACTATGGCTACACCTTC. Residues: CASSPGGHRFNYGYTF.